This T cell receptor beta chain was obtained from a study of blood T cell repertoires in COVID-19. Whole-study context: T cells, B-cell-depleted T cells, or PBMCs provided the cDNA or gDNA that served as material.

This CDR3 contains 14 residues. V dropped 4 bases and J dropped 4 bases, with 11 bases sitting between them. Germline V gene lookup returns CDR1 LNHDA and CDR2 SQIVND (reference sequence). TCRdb keeps only in-frame clones here, not all; method: immunoSEQ multiplex PCR. The sample comprises 150,000 to 180,000 clones, 80% to 90% of which are singletons, and about 15% rests with the top ten. Sequenced input: peripheral blood. The sequence derives from a woman in her thirties or forties with acute or convalescent COVID-19. V usage is TRBV19 and J usage is TRBJ2-1; D may be TRBD2 (5 bases). This CDR3 reads CASSTDPGYNEQFF. CDR3 DNA: TGTGCCAGTAGTACCGATCCGGGATACAATGAGCAGTTCTTC.